A single sample gave rise to the 6 T cell receptor beta chains below, sequenced in a study of cytomegalovirus exposure and HLA in healthy donors. Vbeta (60) and Jbeta (13) primers were used in the PCR. The protocol was immunoSEQ multiplex PCR, while the TCRdb copy is restricted to in-frame clones and leaves out a portion. The table has 150,000 or so clones, more than 60% seen once. Source material: PBMCs. The receptor set was obtained from a woman aged 40 to 50 in good health and CMV-seronegative.

V gene TRBV5-5 combines with J gene TRBJ2-3, with a weak D call TRBD1 (5 bases). The CDR3 consists of 13 residues. Deletions cut 3 bases from V and 6 bases from J, with 11 bases between. The germline V gene encodes CDR1 SGHKS and CDR2 YYEKEE (reference sequence). The CDR3 nucleotides are TGTGCCAGCAGCTGGGGCCCCTCGGATACGCAGTATTTT. It translates to CASSWGPSDTQYF.

To note about this clone: The conserved closing phenylalanine or tryptophan is absent in this CDR3, likely reflecting a read error. The chain joins TRBV6-6 to TRBJ1-6; 7 nucleotides align to TRBD1. The CDR3 totals 15 residues. V gave up 2 bases and J gave up 9 bases; unmatched junction bases: 7. Germline assignment: CDR1 MNHNY and CDR2 SVGAGI (reference sequence). The CDR3 loop is CASSYGSGQFSPLHV. The CDR3 DNA is TGTGCCAGCAGTTACGGTTCGGGACAGTTTTCACCCCTCCACGTT.

This clone was seen a handful of times. CDR3 sequence (DNA): TGCGCCAGCAGCCTCCGGCCTAGCGGGTGGAATGAGCAGTTCTTC. Protein product: CASSLRPSGWNEQFF. The chain uses TRBV4-1 and TRBJ2-1; 8 bases line up with TRBD2. This CDR3 has 15 amino acids. Germline CDR1 reads MGHRA; CDR2 reads YSYEKL. The J segment lost 7 bases and the V segment lost 4 bases, leaving 9 bases of the junction unmatched.

CDR3 coding DNA: TGTGCCAGTTGGCGGGCAGCCTACGAGCAGTACTTC. It is translated as CASWRAAYEQYF. This chain uses TRBV27 with TRBJ2-7, with a tentative D call TRBD2 (5 bases). This CDR3 comprises 12 residues. The V end lost 9 bases, the J end lost 2 bases, and 11 bases lay between the germline ends. Germline loops: CDR1 MNHEY, CDR2 SMNVEV (reference sequence).

The count of this clone is one. The rearrangement links TRBV5-1 to TRBJ2-3, with TRBD2 matching 8 bases. This CDR3 has 16 amino acids. Germline-derived CDR1 and CDR2 are SGHRS and YFSETQ. The ends lost 4 bases at V and 0 bases at J; junction bases unmatched: 7. CDR3 DNA: TGCGCCAGCAGCAGGGTGGCGGGGGGTAGCACAGATACGCAGTATTTT. Residues: CASSRVAGGSTDTQYF.

This clone was found a few times. The gene calls are TRBV19 and TRBJ1-4, with TRBD1 matching 9 bases. Germline trimming cut 10 bases from V and 4 bases from J; bases unmatched to any gene: 7. This CDR3 comprises 14 residues. CDR1 is LNHDA, CDR2 SQIVND, per germline (reference sequence). CDR3 in amino acids: CATARTGDNEKLFF. Here the CDR3 DNA reads TGTGCCACCGCACGGACAGGGGATAATGAAAAACTGTTTTTT.